Listed below are T cell receptor beta chains from one sample, sequenced in a study of control samples from healthy donors and cancer patients. The repertoire was sequenced with immunoSEQ multiplex PCR; TCRdb's copy has only in-frame clones and lacks some. This sample has some 100,000 clones, with about 85% found just once. Sequences were obtained from blood. The receptors come from a woman aged 45 to 65 in good health. The CDR3 runs from the conserved cysteine through the conserved F or W. The order of the fields is CDR3 length, clone size, D gene, V gene, J gene, CDR3 DNA, CDR3 protein. The D gene is left open where the match is weak. A clone size is listed for some rows: how often the clone was seen (once, few, many), or a class if it is expanded.

cdr3_length: 12
clone_size: NA
d_call: NA
v_call: TRBV6-2/TRBV6-3
j_call: TRBJ2-3
cdr3_nt: TGTGCCAGCAGTCGGCCCACAGATACGCAGTATTTT
cdr3_aa: CASSRPTDTQYF

cdr3_length: 16
clone_size: NA
d_call: NA
v_call: TRBV7-8
j_call: TRBJ2-1
cdr3_nt: TGTGCCAGCAGCCCTTTCGGGGAGTACATTTTGCATGAGCAGTTCTTC
cdr3_aa: CASSPFGEYILHEQFF

cdr3_length: 14
clone_size: once
d_call: NA
v_call: TRBV7-9
j_call: TRBJ2-4
cdr3_nt: TGTGCCAGCAGCCCTGCGGCAGCAACCGACATTCAGTACTTC
cdr3_aa: CASSPAAATDIQYF

cdr3_length: 15
clone_size: NA
d_call: NA
v_call: TRBV7-8
j_call: TRBJ2-3
cdr3_nt: TGTGCCAGCAGCTCCCCGCAGGCGGGGCTAGATACGCAGTATTTT
cdr3_aa: CASSSPQAGLDTQYF

cdr3_length: 17
clone_size: NA
d_call: TRBD1
v_call: TRBV4-1
j_call: TRBJ2-4
cdr3_nt: TGCGCCAGCAGCCAAGGGGCGAGGGGGCCTGCCAAAAACATTCAGTACTTC
cdr3_aa: CASSQGARGPAKNIQYF

cdr3_length: 13
clone_size: NA
d_call: NA
v_call: TRBV7-2
j_call: TRBJ1-3
cdr3_nt: TGTGCCAGCAGCTTAGGAGGCACGGACACCATATATTTT
cdr3_aa: CASSLGGTDTIYF

cdr3_length: 16
clone_size: NA
d_call: TRBD1
v_call: TRBV6-2/TRBV6-3
j_call: TRBJ1-6
cdr3_nt: TGTGCCAGCAGTCCCGCGCCGGGACAGAATAATTCACCCCTCCACTTT
cdr3_aa: CASSPAPGQNNSPLHF

cdr3_length: 17
clone_size: once
d_call: NA
v_call: TRBV15
j_call: TRBJ2-3
cdr3_nt: TGTGCCACCAGCAGAGTTCGTCCCTCTCTGGGCACAGATACGCAGTATTTT
cdr3_aa: CATSRVRPSLGTDTQYF

cdr3_length: 11
clone_size: NA
d_call: NA
v_call: TRBV11-1
j_call: TRBJ1-1
cdr3_nt: TGTGCCAGCAGAGGGGGCACTGAAGCTTTCTTT
cdr3_aa: CASRGGTEAFF

cdr3_length: 13
clone_size: few
d_call: NA
v_call: TRBV25-1
j_call: TRBJ1-1
cdr3_nt: TGTGCCAGCAGTGCTAAAATGAACACTGAAGCTTTCTTT
cdr3_aa: CASSAKMNTEAFF

cdr3_length: 14
clone_size: NA
d_call: NA
v_call: TRBV7-9
j_call: TRBJ1-6
cdr3_nt: TGTGCCAGCAGCTTAGACAGCCTTAATTCACCCCTCCACTTT
cdr3_aa: CASSLDSLNSPLHF

cdr3_length: 15
clone_size: NA
d_call: NA
v_call: TRBV11-2
j_call: TRBJ1-5
cdr3_nt: TGTGCCAGCAGCTTAGCCGGAGCCGACGATCAGCCCCAGCATTTT
cdr3_aa: CASSLAGADDQPQHF

cdr3_length: 14
clone_size: NA
d_call: NA
v_call: TRBV5-1
j_call: TRBJ2-7
cdr3_nt: TGCGCCAGCAGCGTGGATGGACCCCCCTACGAGCAGTACTTC
cdr3_aa: CASSVDGPPYEQYF

cdr3_length: 13
clone_size: NA
d_call: NA
v_call: TRBV12-5
j_call: TRBJ1-3
cdr3_nt: TGTGCTAGTGGTGGCTCGGGGGGAAACACCATATATTTT
cdr3_aa: CASGGSGGNTIYF

cdr3_length: 15
clone_size: NA
d_call: TRBD2
v_call: TRBV9
j_call: TRBJ2-3
cdr3_nt: TGTGCCAGCAGCGTACATAGCGGGAGCGCAGATACGCAGTATTTT
cdr3_aa: CASSVHSGSADTQYF

cdr3_length: 15
clone_size: NA
d_call: NA
v_call: TRBV3-1/TRBV3-2
j_call: TRBJ1-1
cdr3_nt: TGTGCCAGCAGCCAAGGCTGGGGCCAAGGCACTGAAGCTTTCTTT
cdr3_aa: CASSQGWGQGTEAFF

cdr3_length: 13
clone_size: few
d_call: NA
v_call: TRBV6-6
j_call: TRBJ2-7
cdr3_nt: TGTGCCAGCAGTTACGTCGGGGCCTACGAGCAGTACTTC
cdr3_aa: CASSYVGAYEQYF

cdr3_length: 12
clone_size: NA
d_call: NA
v_call: TRBV28
j_call: TRBJ2-7
cdr3_nt: TGTGCCAGCAGCTCCCTGTTCGACGAGCAGTACTTC
cdr3_aa: CASSSLFDEQYF